This T cell receptor beta chain emerged from a study of cytomegalovirus exposure and HLA in healthy donors. Background on the study: Of all 400 or so donors who were genotyped, roughly 81% belonged to the Caucasian-associated ancestry cluster.

The PCR ran on 60 Vbeta and 13 Jbeta primers. Produced via immunoSEQ multiplex PCR; TCRdb's table is partial and in-frame only. The profile shows around 120,000 clones, about 80% of them singletons. Germline loops: CDR1 SGDLS, CDR2 YYNGEE. This CDR3 region has 12 residues. V dropped 0 bases and J dropped 11 bases, with 11 bases sitting between them. Study-level points and caveats: Looking again later, the authors saw that most CMV-associated TCR beta chains seemed HLA-restricted. Researchers had no immune exposure information except CMV serostatus available.

To note about this clone: Its antigen is as yet unknown.

The rearrangement joins TRBV9 to TRBJ1-1, with D tentatively TRBD1 (5 bases). This clonotype was obtained from a man between 50 and 59 years old in good health and CMV-seropositive. The source material was PBMCs. In DNA form, the CDR3 reads TGTGCCAGCAGCGTAGACGGCAGGGTGGCTTTCTTT. Encoded protein: CASSVDGRVAFF.